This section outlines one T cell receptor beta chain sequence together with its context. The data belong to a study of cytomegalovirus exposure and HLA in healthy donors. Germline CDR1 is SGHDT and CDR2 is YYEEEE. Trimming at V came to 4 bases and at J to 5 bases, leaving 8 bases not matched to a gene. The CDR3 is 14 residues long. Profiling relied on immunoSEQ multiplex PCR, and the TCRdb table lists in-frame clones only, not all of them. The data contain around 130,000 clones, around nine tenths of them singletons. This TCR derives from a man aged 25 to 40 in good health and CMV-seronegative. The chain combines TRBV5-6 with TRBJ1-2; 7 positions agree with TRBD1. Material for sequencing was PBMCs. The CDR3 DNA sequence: TGTGCCAGCAGCCTCTTAGACAGGGAATATGGCTACACCTTC. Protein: CASSLLDREYGYTF.